This passage covers 18 T cell receptor beta chains from one sample sequenced in a study of cytomegalovirus exposure and HLA in healthy donors (dated by TCRdb to about 2017). To prepare the library, the immunoSEQ multiplex PCR assay was applied. For the multiplex PCR, a mixture combining 60 forward primers for TCR Vbeta segments and 13 reverse primers for TCR Jbeta segments was used. This is the immuneACCESS table as TCRdb keeps it, with only in-frame sequences that have V and J called. A part of the clones is gone; compared with another copy, unresolved V genes explain less than half, and the rest is unexplained. For this sample, the table gives fewer than 100,000 clones. The ten largest clones represent 0.5% to 0.65% of the sample. Sequencing used PBMCs. Receptors were obtained from a man over 45 in good health and CMV-seronegative.

V usage is TRBV5-6 and J usage is TRBJ2-3; 11 bases are shared with TRBD1. From germline, CDR1 is SGHDT and CDR2 YYEEEE. This CDR3 region has 15 residues. The junction had 5 bases not matched to a gene; V was cut back by 4 bases and J by 4 bases. The CDR3 DNA is TGTGCCAGCAGCCCGGGACAGGGGGGCGCAGATACGCAGTATTTT. Its protein product is CASSPGQGGADTQYF.

V is TRBV7-2 and J is TRBJ2-1, with D maybe TRBD2 (7 bases). Looked up from germline, CDR1 is SGHTA and CDR2 is FQGNSA. V lost 5 bases to trimming and J lost 5 bases, with 19 bases between them. The CDR3 length is 16 residues. The CDR3: CASSARPAGANNEQFF. CDR3 DNA: TGTGCCAGCAGCGCCCGGCCCGCGGGGGCCAACAATGAGCAGTTCTTC.

The chain is built from TRBV5-4 and TRBJ1-4; 7 bases line up with TRBD1. The CDR3 runs to 15 residues. Germline values: CDR1 SGHNT, CDR2 YYREEE (reference sequence). V gave up 4 bases and J gave up 8 bases; unmatched junction bases: 11. The CDR3 here is CASSHRGLVEEKLFF. CDR3 DNA sequence: TGTGCCAGCAGCCACAGGGGCTTGGTGGAGGAAAAACTGTTTTTT.

The chain uses TRBV28 and TRBJ2-4; 8 bases are a match to TRBD2. The trim removed 6 bases at V and 9 bases at J, leaving 7 bases unmatched. Germline loops: CDR1 MDHEN, CDR2 SYDVKM. The CDR3 covers 13 residues. CDR3 bases: TGTGCCAGCAGCCCGGGGGGGCCAACCATTCAGTACTTC. Its protein is CASSPGGPTIQYF. The full variable domain, in which reference TRBV28 and TRBJ2-4 provide the parts outside the CDR3, is DVKVTQSSRYLVKRTGEKVFLECVQDMDHENMFWYRQDPGLGLRLIYFSYDVKMKEKGDIPEGYSVSREKKERFSLILESASTNQTSMYLCASSPGGPTIQYFGAGTRLSVL.

The V gene is TRBV7-9, the J gene TRBJ1-1; D gene unclear. V gave up 1 base and J gave up 4 bases, with 10 bases separating them. This CDR3 spans 14 amino acids. From germline, CDR1 is SEHNR and CDR2 FQNEAQ (reference sequence). CDR3 nucleotides: TGTGCCAGCAGCTTAGACAGCTCTTCCACTGAAGCTTTCTTT. This translates into CASSLDSSSTEAFF.

This chain joins TRBV28 and TRBJ1-4, with D possibly being TRBD1 (5 bases). V dropped 5 bases and J dropped 8 bases, with 21 bases sitting between them. This CDR3 is 16 amino acids long. Germline V gene sequence: CDR1 MDHEN, CDR2 SYDVKM. The DNA of the CDR3 is TGTGCCAGCAGTGAAACCCGGAACAGCCGGGGGGAAAAACTGTTTTTT. Encoded protein: CASSETRNSRGEKLFF.

The V gene is TRBV5-1, the J gene TRBJ2-1, with D possibly TRBD2 on 7 matching bases. With 0 bases removed from V and 5 bases from J, the gap between germline ends came to 12 bases. This CDR3 has 15 residues. Germline values: CDR1 SGHRS, CDR2 YFSETQ. In DNA form, the CDR3 reads TGCGCCAGCAGCTTGGCGGGGGGCCGGGACAATGAGCAGTTCTTC. This encodes CASSLAGGRDNEQFF.

In DNA, the CDR3 is TGTGCCAGCCTCCAGGGGGGAAGCAATCAGCCCCAGCATTTT. It translates to CASLQGGSNQPQHF. The rearrangement links TRBV28 to TRBJ1-5; 7 nucleotides line up with TRBD1. V was clipped by 8 bases and J by 1 base; unmatched bases: 5. This CDR3 is built from 14 residues. Looked up from germline, CDR1 is MDHEN and CDR2 is SYDVKM.

The chain links TRBV6-5 to TRBJ1-6; D is possibly TRBD1 (6 bases). Germline lookup yields CDR1 MNHEY and CDR2 SVGAGI. The CDR3 is made up of 14 amino acids. V dropped 0 bases and J dropped 9 bases, with 9 bases sitting between them. The CDR3 DNA reads TGTGCCAGCAGTTACTCGAGCAGGGGTTCACCCCTCCACTTT. Translated, it gives CASSYSSRGSPLHF.

The chain employs TRBV27 and TRBJ1-5; 9 bases match TRBD1. Trimming took 4 bases from V and 6 from J; bases not matched to a gene: 7. Germline-derived CDR1 and CDR2 are MNHEY and SMNVEV (reference sequence). CDR3 size: 15 residues. The CDR3 region has the DNA TGTGCCAGCAGTTCCGGGACAGGGTTCAGTCAGCCCCAGCATTTT. This translates into CASSSGTGFSQPQHF.

The V and J genes are TRBV29-1 and TRBJ1-1; D possibly corresponds to TRBD1 (6 bases). This CDR3 is built from 13 residues. The V end was cut by 5 bases, the J end by 3 bases, with 13 bases between. Germline CDR1 and CDR2: SQVTM and ANQGSEA. CDR3 coding DNA: TGCAGCGTTTCGACAGGTGGGGACACTGAAGCTTTCTTT. Amino acid sequence: CSVSTGGDTEAFF.

The J gene is TRBJ1-1, the V gene TRBV5-4; 7 bases fit TRBD1. This CDR3 has 15 residues. V shed 0 bases and J 4 bases; nucleotides not matched to a gene: 6. Germline CDR1 and CDR2: SGHNT and YYREEE (reference sequence). The DNA of the CDR3 is TGTGCCAGCAGCTTGGGGACAGGCTGGGGCACTGAAGCTTTCTTT. Translating gives CASSLGTGWGTEAFF.

The CDR3 loop reads CASSVTGLRYGYTF. The CDR3 DNA reads TGTGCCAGTAGTGTGACAGGGTTACGCTATGGCTACACCTTC. The chain recombines TRBV19 with TRBJ1-2; 7 bases agree with TRBD1. The CDR3 length is 14 residues. The V and J ends lost 5 bases and 4 bases, in that order; junction bases with no gene match: 7. Germline assignment: CDR1 LNHDA and CDR2 SQIVND (reference sequence).

J is TRBJ1-6 and V is TRBV4-3; 11 bases map to TRBD1. CDR3 size: 20 residues. Germline assignment: CDR1 LGHNA and CDR2 YSLEER. The ends lost 8 bases at V and 10 bases at J; junction bases unmatched: 25. CDR3 coding DNA: TGCGCCAGCGGCCCACTCGGGGTAACAAAATCCGGGACAGGGGGATCACCCCTCCACTTT. Translated: CASGPLGVTKSGTGGSPLHF.

Concerning this clone itself: Sequence at one end of the junction differs from germline and may be a read error. V usage is TRBV7-7 and J usage is TRBJ2-7; TRBD1 agrees at 9 bases. This CDR3 has 15 amino acids. Germline V gives CDR1 SSHAT, CDR2 FNYEAQ (reference sequence). The CDR3: CASSRGQGFSYEQYF. The DNA of the CDR3 is TGTGCTAGCAGCAGAGGACAGGGGTTCTCCTACGAGCAGTACTTC. Filled out from reference TRBV7-7 and TRBJ2-7, the complete variable domain reads GAGVSQSPRYKVTKRGQDVTLRCDPISSHATLYWYQQALGQGPEFLTYFNYEAQPDKSGLPSDRFSAERPEGSISTLTIQRTEQRDSAMYRCASSRGQGFSYEQYFGPGTRLTVT.

V is TRBV7-3 and J is TRBJ2-1; the match to TRBD1 covers 8 bases. The germline gives CDR1 SGHTA, CDR2 FQGTGA. This CDR3 contains 15 residues. V lost 5 bases to trimming and J lost 3 bases; unmatched junction nucleotides: 6. CDR3 nucleotide sequence: TGTGCCAGCAGCCTAGGGACAGGTCGCTACAATGAGCAGTTCTTC. As protein: CASSLGTGRYNEQFF.

This chain uses TRBV19 with TRBJ2-7; TRBD2 aligns across 12 bases. The V gene's germline CDR1 is LNHDA and CDR2 SQIVND (reference sequence). The V segment lost 5 bases and the J segment 3 bases; nucleotides outside the gene matches: 5. The CDR3 runs to 15 residues. For the CDR3, the DNA is TGTGCCAGTAGTTCGACTAGCGGGGGCTTCTACGAGCAGTACTTC. Protein product: CASSSTSGGFYEQYF.

CDR3 DNA: TGTGCCAGCAGCGTAGCGCTAGCGGAGAACACCGGGGAGCTGTTTTTT. Amino acids: CASSVALAENTGELFF. The gene calls are TRBV9 and TRBJ2-2; 7 bases match TRBD2. Germline V gene data show CDR1 as SGDLS and CDR2 as YYNGEE. The CDR3 is 16 residues long. The V segment lost 0 bases and the J segment 1 base; nucleotides outside the gene matches: 3. Full variable domain (rest looked up from reference TRBV9 and TRBJ2-2): DSGVTQTPKHLITATGQRVTLRCSPRSGDLSVYWYQQSLDQGLQFLIQYYNGEERAKGNILERFSAQQFPDLHSELNLSSLELGDSALYFCASSVALAENTGELFFGEGSRLTVL.